Reported below is one T cell receptor (beta chain). This receptor's antigen is unknown. Per-base quality was not reported, and no clone a single base away is much larger than it. The junction shows trimming of 4 bases on V and 6 bases on J, plus 12 bases between the germline ends. As encoded in the germline V gene, CDR1 is ENHRY while CDR2 is SYGVKD. Taken from cysteine to phenylalanine, the CDR3 has 13 residues. The sequence is cut down to CDR3 DNA, 39 bases in frame from base 1. The protocol used for the library was 5' RACE. Sequencing used an Illumina HiSeq 2500. A second 7 to 11 cycle PCR used a sample-barcoded 5' primer and a J-beta primer mix. Each TCR beta cDNA molecule received a unique molecular identifier from a template-switch 5' adaptor carrying 12 random nucleotides. At least 3 million CDR3-containing paired-end reads were obtained from each sample. First-strand cDNA synthesis was performed from all RNA using the Mint cDNA synthesis kit, with priming by a TRBC-specific oligonucleotide. Following uracil-DNA glycosylase treatment, a first 18-cycle PCR with universal primers M1SS and BC2_uni_R was performed on all cDNA. Concerning the study's data processing: For normalization, 1 million high-quality reads were randomly selected from each sample, with every read carrying a distinct molecular identifier. Instead of being binned into consensus sequences, reads with shared molecular identifiers were discarded. MiTCR, with a Q25 quality threshold and the strictest error-elimination algorithm, was used for CDR3 identification, clonotype clustering and error correction. A nonparametric unseen species model with Euler transformation was used to estimate a lower bound on total TCR beta diversity. Clones were called with MiXCR by TCRdb after fastp trimmed the public reads at Q25, and only in-frame beta chains were retained. All rows with the same CDR3 protein become a single entry with the most common DNA and genes. In this record, the V and J calls reflect TCRdb's handling and not the investigators' own analysis. Present in this sample are roughly 720,000 distinct CDR3 sequences, approximately 55% of which were seen just once. Of the sample, roughly two fifths falls within the top ten clones.

These data originate in a study of blood T cells in healthy people across ages (dated by TCRdb to about 2015). Describing the broader study: Template switching captured roughly one uniquely barcoded TCR beta cDNA molecule per two T cells in model experiments. The study analyzed two additional independent replicas of 1 million unique cDNA reads from the same blood draw for two donors, one aged 18 to 29 and one aged 80 or older. Using deep sequencing normalized with unique cDNA molecular identifiers, the study measured how TCR beta repertoire diversity changes with age. The donors were divided into four age groups: young (average approximately 17 years), middle-aged (around 37), aged (about 61) and long-lived (about 84). Donors of different ages were randomly distributed across sequencing lanes to avoid experimental bias. What the study reported, not specific to this receptor: Because donor CMV infection status was unknown, age-related changes in expanded clonotypes were potentially confounded. As age increased, observed TCR beta diversity per million T cells dropped in a roughly linear way, and a significant reduction was already evident by age 40. There was a strong correlation between observed TCR beta diversity and the percentage of naive T cells measured by flow cytometry. Since profiling was done on bulk unsorted PBMCs, naive and antigen-experienced compartments could not be conclusively compared. Estimates of total diversity from one million sequenced T cells were regarded as lower bounds and underestimates. The long-lived group showed more naive CD4+ T cells, fewer expanded clones and increased TCR diversity than the aged group, suggesting age selection.

Systemically healthy Caucasian individuals from Russia, approximately 39 in total and aged roughly 6 to 100 years, were included as donors. Each donor gave 8 to 10 milliliters of peripheral blood, drawn into EDTA-treated Vacutainer tubes. Ficoll-Paque density-gradient centrifugation was used to isolate PBMCs, with at least 6.5 million per sample. Trizol reagent was used to extract total RNA from PBMCs, with at least 5 micrograms per sample. Naive CD45RAhigh/CD27high T cell percentages were measured by flow cytometry on a PBMC aliquot from every donor. The chain was built from TRBV10-3 and TRBJ1-1; the D gene is not confidently resolved. Material: blood. The TCR was taken from a man older than 75 in good health. The CDR3: CAISVSLLAEAFF. The DNA reads as follows: TGTGCCATCAGTGTGTCCCTGCTGGCTGAAGCTTTCTTT.